The source of this T cell receptor beta chain is a study of CD4 T cells in relation to SARS-CoV-2 and coronaviruses. Points from the study as a whole: SARS-CoV-2-driven expansion was significantly weaker in crossreactive than monoreactive clones.

As for this clone: Antigen unknown.

The assay was immunoSEQ multiplex PCR, and TCRdb's table has in-frame clones only and misses some. The repertoire has tens of thousands of clones, roughly 85% of them found once; the top ten carry 3% to 3.5%. Trimming cost V 4 bases and J 2 bases; bases outside gene matches: 4. There are 15 residues in the CDR3. Germline lookup yields CDR1 MNHEY and CDR2 SMNVEV (reference sequence). The V and J genes are TRBV27 and TRBJ2-4, with TRBD2 identical over 8 bases. This TCR was recovered from an adult with COVID-19. The sequenced sample was memory CD4+ T cells from PBMCs. CDR3 in amino acids: CASSYPGGTKNIQYF. Here the CDR3 DNA reads TGTGCCAGCAGTTACCCGGGGGGGACCAAAAACATTCAGTACTTC.